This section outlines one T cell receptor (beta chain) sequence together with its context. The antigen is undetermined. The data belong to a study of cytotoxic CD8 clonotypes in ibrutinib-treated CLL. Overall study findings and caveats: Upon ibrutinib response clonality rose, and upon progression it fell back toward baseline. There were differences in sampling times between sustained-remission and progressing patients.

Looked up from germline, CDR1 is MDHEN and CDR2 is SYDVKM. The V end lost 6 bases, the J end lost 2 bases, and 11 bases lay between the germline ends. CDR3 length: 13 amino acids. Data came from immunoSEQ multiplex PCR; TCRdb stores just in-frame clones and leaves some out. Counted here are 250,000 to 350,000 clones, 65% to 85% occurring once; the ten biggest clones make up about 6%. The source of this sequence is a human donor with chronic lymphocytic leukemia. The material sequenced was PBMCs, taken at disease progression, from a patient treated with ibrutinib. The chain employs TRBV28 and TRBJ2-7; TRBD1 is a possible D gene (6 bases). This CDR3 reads CASRWTAAYEQYF. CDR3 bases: TGTGCCAGCAGATGGACAGCGGCCTACGAGCAGTACTTC.